These 31 T cell receptor beta chains share one sample of origin, sequenced in a study of blood T cell repertoires in COVID-19. Sequencing was performed with immunoSEQ multiplex PCR; in TCRdb, only in-frame clones are kept and a portion is missing. The sample lists roughly 70,000 clones; about 90% were seen once. Source material: peripheral blood. These receptors originate from a man between 50 and 59 years old with COVID-19, enrolled during active disease.

This clone has only one observation. This specimen includes other DNA sequences encoding the same CDR3. This chain uses TRBV18 with TRBJ2-5, with 8 positions matching TRBD2. This CDR3 has 15 amino acids. V lost 6 bases, J lost 4 bases, and 10 bases stayed unmatched. CDR1 and CDR2 (germline): KGHSH, LQKENI. In nucleotides, the CDR3 is TGTGCCAGCTCCGTAAAAGCGGGAGTAGTAGAGACCCAGTACTTC. Protein: CASSVKAGVVETQYF.

This clone has a handful of counts. The chain couples TRBV7-9 to TRBJ2-2, with 10 positions matching TRBD1. The CDR3 has 16 residues. V gave up 5 bases and J gave up 1 base; unmatched junction bases: 4. In germline, CDR1 is SEHNR, CDR2 FQNEAQ (reference sequence). The DNA for the CDR3 is TGTGCCAGCAGCCCCCGGACAGGGGGGAACACCGGGGAGCTGTTTTTT. Protein sequence: CASSPRTGGNTGELFF.

V and J are TRBV6-5 and TRBJ1-2, with 7 bases lining up with TRBD1. V shed 10 bases and J 0 bases; nucleotides not matched to a gene: 8. Germline V gives CDR1 MNHEY, CDR2 SVGAGI. The CDR3 totals 14 residues. The CDR3 sequence is CATIRGATNYGYTF. In DNA, the CDR3 is TGTGCCACCATCAGGGGGGCCACTAACTATGGCTACACCTTC.

The rearrangement joins TRBV4-1 to TRBJ1-6; the match to TRBD1 covers 8 bases. The V gene's germline CDR1 is MGHRA and CDR2 YSYEKL. The CDR3 runs to 16 residues. The junction had 8 bases not matched to a gene; V was cut back by 1 base and J by 9 bases. The CDR3 coding sequence is TGCGCCAGCAGCCAAGGGACAGGGAGGGGCGGTTCACCCCTCCACTTT. Translation: CASSQGTGRGGSPLHF.

The rearrangement links TRBV18 to TRBJ2-5; 11 bases line up with TRBD2. This CDR3 spans 14 amino acids. Germline values: CDR1 KGHSH, CDR2 LQKENI. J lost 4 bases, V lost 3 bases, and 1 base had no gene match. CDR3 residues: CASSPSGRGETQYF. The CDR3 DNA follows: TGTGCCAGCTCACCTAGCGGGAGGGGAGAGACCCAGTACTTC.

This clone was picked up one time. The chain has TRBV3-1 (or the pseudogene TRBV3-2) and TRBJ2-5; no clear D. Germline values: CDR1 LGHDT, CDR2 YNNKEL (reference sequence). The CDR3 spans 13 residues. V lost 4 bases and J 3 bases, leaving 9 bases between the germline ends. The chain's CDR3 is CASSRGVEETQYF. CDR3 DNA: TGTGCCAGCAGCCGAGGTGTAGAAGAGACCCAGTACTTC.

The rearrangement uses TRBV4-2 and TRBJ2-2, with TRBD2 matching 7 bases. Germline CDR1 LGHNA, CDR2 YNFKEQ. This CDR3 comprises 17 residues. J lost 1 base, V lost 3 bases, and 8 bases had no gene match. CDR3: CASSQLRAGKNTGELFF. CDR3 coding DNA: TGTGCCAGCAGCCAGCTCAGAGCGGGGAAGAACACCGGGGAGCTGTTTTTT.

This clone appeared a single time. Written as DNA, the CDR3 is TGTGCCAGCTCACCCTCAGGGGGCTTTGGAAACACCATATATTTT. Translation gives CASSPSGGFGNTIYF. V usage is TRBV18 and J usage is TRBJ1-3; 8 bases match TRBD1. The CDR3 is 15 residues long. The ends lost 3 bases at V and 3 bases at J; junction bases unmatched: 4. Germline CDR1 KGHSH, CDR2 LQKENI.

The V call is TRBV7-9, the J call TRBJ2-3, with TRBD2 as a possible D gene (6 bases). Germline V CDR1 and CDR2: SEHNR, FQNEAQ (reference sequence). The V gene lost 5 bases and the J gene lost 0 bases, with 18 bases spanning the gap. The CDR3 is 17 residues long. The CDR3, as DNA: TGTGCCAGCAGCCAATGGCTAGCGCCGCGTAGCACAGATACGCAGTATTTT. Encoded protein: CASSQWLAPRSTDTQYF.

The gene calls are TRBV28 and TRBJ2-7; 7 nucleotides agree with TRBD1. The J segment lost 0 bases and the V segment lost 3 bases, leaving 8 bases of the junction unmatched. Germline V gives CDR1 MDHEN, CDR2 SYDVKM. The CDR3 extends over 16 amino acids. This CDR3 is CASSFPGTAISYEQYF. DNA of the CDR3: TGTGCCAGCAGTTTTCCCGGGACAGCCATCTCCTACGAGCAGTACTTC.

The gene calls are TRBV5-4 and TRBJ2-7; 9 positions agree with TRBD1. Germline lookup yields CDR1 SGHNT and CDR2 YYREEE (reference sequence). The ends lost 4 bases at V and 5 bases at J; junction bases unmatched: 13. This CDR3 spans 16 amino acids. CDR3 sequence reads: CASSLGGGTGTHEQYF. In DNA, the CDR3 is TGTGCCAGCAGCCTAGGCGGAGGGACAGGGACCCACGAGCAGTACTTC.

This sequence joins TRBV19 and TRBJ1-5, with D tentatively TRBD1 (5 bases). CDR1 is LNHDA and CDR2 is SQIVND in the germline V gene (reference sequence). CDR3 length: 15 residues. V shed 5 bases and J shed 9 bases, with 20 bases lying between them. The CDR3 coding sequence is TGTGCCAGTAGTGGGGGGGGTAGAATCAGCCGGCCCCAGCATTTT. Translated: CASSGGGRISRPQHF.

V is TRBV4-1 and J is TRBJ2-3, with 11 bases fitting TRBD2. Germline V CDR1 and CDR2: MGHRA, YSYEKL. V shed 0 bases, J shed 0 bases, and the junction held 8 bases outside the gene matches. There are 19 residues in the CDR3. For the CDR3, the DNA is TGCGCCAGCAGCCAAGATCCCGGGACTAGCGGATATAGCACAGATACGCAGTATTTT. Translated: CASSQDPGTSGYSTDTQYF.

J is TRBJ1-4 and V is TRBV3-1 (or the pseudogene TRBV3-2); possible D gene TRBD1, 6 bases. V lost 1 base to trimming and J lost 8 bases, with 11 bases between them. There are 14 residues in the CDR3. Germline CDR1 is LGHDT and CDR2 is YNNKEL (reference sequence). CDR3 DNA sequence: TGTGCCAGCAGCCAAGGACAGGTGGACGAAAAACTGTTTTTT. It encodes CASSQGQVDEKLFF.

The J gene is TRBJ1-5, the V gene TRBV6-5; D is undetermined. This CDR3 is 13 amino acids long. The V end was cut by 7 bases, the J end by 3 bases, with 10 bases between. Germline V gene lookup returns CDR1 MNHEY and CDR2 SVGAGI. The CDR3 sequence: CASNPYFNQPQHF. Here the CDR3 DNA reads TGTGCCAGCAATCCCTATTTCAATCAGCCCCAGCATTTT.

The chain recombines TRBV19 with TRBJ1-5; TRBD1 aligns across 7 bases. CDR3 length equals 15 residues. CDR1 and CDR2 (germline): LNHDA, SQIVND (reference sequence). Trimming removed 7 bases from V and 4 bases from J; junction bases left unmatched: 10. CDR3 region: CASNARQGGNQPQHF. In nucleotides, the CDR3 is TGTGCCAGTAATGCGAGGCAGGGGGGAAATCAGCCCCAGCATTTT. Full variable domain (rest looked up from reference TRBV19 and TRBJ1-5): DGGITQSPKYLFRKEGQNVTLSCEQNLNHDAMYWYRQDPGQGLRLIYYSQIVNDFQKGDIAEGYSVSREKKESFPLTVTSAQKNPTAFYLCASNARQGGNQPQHFGDGTRLSIL.

The rearrangement joins TRBV5-4 to TRBJ2-5, with 8 bases matching TRBD2. CDR3 length equals 15 residues. With 3 bases clipped from V and 1 base from J, the junction kept 5 bases outside the gene matches. CDR1 and CDR2 from the germline V gene are SGHNT and YYREEE (reference sequence). CDR3 nucleotide sequence: TGTGCCAGCAGCTCCCGGGGGGGGGCCCAAGAGACCCAGTACTTC. This sequence encodes CASSSRGGAQETQYF.

This sequence joins TRBV24-1 and TRBJ2-5; D possibly corresponds to TRBD1 (6 bases). Germline values: CDR1 KGHDR, CDR2 SFDVKD. V dropped 4 bases and J dropped 5 bases, with 16 bases sitting between them. The CDR3 runs 15 residues. CDR3 loop: CATSDPRGEGETQYF. Written as DNA, the CDR3 is TGTGCCACCAGTGACCCCAGGGGCGAGGGGGAGACCCAGTACTTC.

The chain couples TRBV30 to TRBJ1-2, with TRBD1 as a possible D gene (6 bases). CDR1 and CDR2 (germline): GTSNPN, SVGIG (reference sequence). This CDR3 spans 13 amino acids. The V end lost 1 base, the J end lost 3 bases, and 9 bases lay between the germline ends. In DNA, the CDR3 is TGTGCCTGGAGTGAGAACAGGGACTATGGCTACACCTTC. Amino acid sequence: CAWSENRDYGYTF.

The rearrangement links TRBV4-1 to TRBJ2-7; tentative D call: TRBD1 (5 bases). CDR1 is MGHRA and CDR2 is YSYEKL in the germline V gene. The CDR3 has 15 residues. V was cut by 3 bases and J by 2 bases, with 14 bases left in between. This CDR3 reads CASSQARQGTYEQYF. CDR3 DNA sequence: TGCGCCAGCAGCCAGGCTCGGCAGGGAACCTACGAGCAGTACTTC.

The chain has TRBV29-1 and TRBJ2-3; a possible D gene is TRBD2 (5 bases). CDR1 is SQVTM and CDR2 is ANQGSEA in the germline V gene. Trimming cost V 1 base and J 0 bases, with 14 bases left between them. The CDR3 loop spans 16 amino acids. The CDR3 loop reads CSVEGGVGISTDTQYF. Here the CDR3 DNA reads TGCAGCGTTGAAGGGGGAGTGGGGATTAGCACAGATACGCAGTATTTT.

This clone was detected a few times. CDR3 in amino acids: CASSSADTQYF. The CDR3 DNA reads as TGTGCCAGCAGCTCAGCGGATACGCAGTATTTT. The chain recombines TRBV13 with TRBJ2-3; unclear D gene. V dropped 4 bases and J dropped 6 bases, with 5 bases sitting between them. The CDR3 length is 11 residues. Germline V gene sequence: CDR1 PRHDT, CDR2 FYEKMQ (reference sequence).

The chain links TRBV5-4 to TRBJ1-3; TRBD1 might be the D (5 bases). This CDR3 is 13 amino acids long. The V gene lost 3 bases and the J gene lost 2 bases, with 6 bases spanning the gap. Per germline, CDR1 SGHNT and CDR2 YYREEE (reference sequence). The CDR3 DNA is TGTGCCAGCAGCTCAGGGACTGGAAACACCATATATTTT. Its translation is CASSSGTGNTIYF.

The chain uses TRBV14 and TRBJ1-2; tentatively, D is TRBD1 (6 bases). V shed 2 bases and J shed 8 bases, with 24 bases lying between them. The CDR3 covers 17 residues. Germline-derived CDR1 and CDR2 are SGHDN and FVKESK. CDR3 bases: TGTGCCAGCAGCCAATATTCCAGGGGATCCACCTTATCCGGCTACACCTTC. This sequence encodes CASSQYSRGSTLSGYTF.

The chain couples TRBV10-3 to TRBJ1-2; weak D call: TRBD1 (5 bases). Deletions cut 4 bases from V and 7 bases from J, with 22 bases between. The germline gives CDR1 ENHRY, CDR2 SYGVKD. The CDR3 is 16 amino acids. The CDR3 coding sequence is TGTGCCATCAGTGGGCTGGGTAGGACACACCCGGGTGGCTACACCTTC. This sequence encodes CAISGLGRTHPGGYTF.

J is TRBJ1-3 and V is TRBV4-3, with a weak D call TRBD1 (5 bases). Trimming took 1 base from V and 7 from J, leaving 11 bases between them. The CDR3 consists of 14 residues. Germline V CDR1 and CDR2: LGHNA, YSLEER. The CDR3 DNA sequence: TGCGCCAGCAGCCAAGCGCGGGGGGATAACACCATATATTTT. Translation gives CASSQARGDNTIYF.

The rearrangement uses TRBV7-9 and TRBJ2-1, with D perhaps matching TRBD1 (5 bases). Germline values: CDR1 SEHNR, CDR2 FQNEAQ (reference sequence). The CDR3 contains 18 residues. The ends were cut back, 3 bases at V and 0 bases at J, with 18 bases in the middle. CDR3 loop: CASSFPTQGPNSYNEQFF. The CDR3 DNA is TGTGCCAGCAGCTTTCCAACTCAGGGCCCGAACTCCTACAATGAGCAGTTCTTC.

The V call is TRBV5-5, the J call TRBJ2-1; possibly TRBD1 for D (5 bases). The CDR3 covers 13 residues. Trimming stripped 7 bases from V and 7 bases from J, with 15 bases between. Germline CDR1 and CDR2: SGHKS and YYEKEE (reference sequence). The CDR3 DNA sequence: TGTGCCAGCCGACTGACAGAAGCTAATGAGCAGTTCTTC. Residues: CASRLTEANEQFF.

The V gene is TRBV27, the J gene TRBJ1-1, with 9 bases that match TRBD1. Per the germline V gene, CDR1 is MNHEY and CDR2 is SMNVEV (reference sequence). The CDR3 has 14 residues. The junction had 9 bases not matched to a gene; V was cut back by 2 bases and J by 11 bases. The chain's CDR3 is CASSLGTGYGWAFF. In DNA form, the CDR3 reads TGTGCCAGCAGTTTAGGGACAGGGTATGGGTGGGCTTTCTTT.

V is TRBV4-1 and J is TRBJ2-3, with TRBD2 matching over 9 bases. CDR3 length: 15 residues. Germline CDR1 MGHRA, CDR2 YSYEKL. V trimming: 1 base; J trimming: 2 bases; junction bases outside the gene matches: 1. CDR3 amino acids: CASSQGTSDTDTQYF. The CDR3, as DNA: TGCGCCAGCAGCCAAGGGACTAGCGACACAGATACGCAGTATTTT.

This sequence joins TRBV5-4 and TRBJ2-1; 10 bases are shared with TRBD2. V shed 4 bases and J 10 bases; nucleotides not matched to a gene: 11. CDR1 is SGHNT, CDR2 YYREEE, per germline (reference sequence). This CDR3 comprises 15 residues. CDR3 protein: CASSLTSGLGGEQFF. The CDR3 DNA sequence: TGTGCCAGCAGCCTGACTAGCGGGTTGGGCGGGGAGCAGTTCTTC.